Described below is a single T cell receptor (beta chain) sequence and its context. This record comes from a study of blood T cell repertoires in COVID-19. At the level of the study: Sources were T cells, B-cell-depleted T cells, or PBMCs; the material itself was cDNA or gDNA.

The length of the CDR3 is 19 residues. V trimming: 4 bases; J trimming: 3 bases; junction bases outside the gene matches: 11. The germline CDR1 and CDR2 sequences are SNHLY and FYNNEI. The method was immunoSEQ multiplex PCR; TCRdb's version includes in-frame clones alone and lacks a portion of them. The table includes approximately 100,000 clones, approximately 90% detected once. The source of this sequence is a human donor with acute or convalescent COVID-19. The donor label of this sample is uncertain. The rearrangement uses TRBV2 and TRBJ2-1, with 14 bases aligning to TRBD2. The sequenced sample was peripheral blood. CDR3 protein: CASSAPGLAGVMSYNEQFF. The CDR3 bases are TGTGCCAGCAGTGCCCCGGGACTAGCGGGAGTAATGAGCTACAATGAGCAGTTCTTC.